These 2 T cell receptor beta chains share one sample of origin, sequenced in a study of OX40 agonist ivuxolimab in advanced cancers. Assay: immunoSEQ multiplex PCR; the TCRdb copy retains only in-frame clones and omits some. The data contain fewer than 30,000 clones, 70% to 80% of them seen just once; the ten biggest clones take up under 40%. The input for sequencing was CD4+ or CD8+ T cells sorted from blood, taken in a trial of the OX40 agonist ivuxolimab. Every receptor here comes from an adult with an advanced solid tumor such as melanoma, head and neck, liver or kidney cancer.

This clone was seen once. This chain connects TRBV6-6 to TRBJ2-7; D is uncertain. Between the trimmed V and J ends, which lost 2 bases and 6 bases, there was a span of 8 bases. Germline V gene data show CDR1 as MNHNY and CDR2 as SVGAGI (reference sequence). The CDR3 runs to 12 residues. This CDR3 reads CASSYNPIEQYF. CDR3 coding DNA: TGTGCCAGCAGTTACAACCCTATCGAGCAGTACTTC.

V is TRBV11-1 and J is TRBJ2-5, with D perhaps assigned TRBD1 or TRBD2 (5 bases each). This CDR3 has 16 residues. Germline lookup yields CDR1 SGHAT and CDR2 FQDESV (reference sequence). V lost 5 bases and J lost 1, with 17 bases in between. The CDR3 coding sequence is TGTGCCAGCAGCATCGGAGCGGCAGGGTTCCAAGAGACCCAGTACTTC. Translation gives CASSIGAAGFQETQYF.